Each of the 20 T cell receptor beta chains below was sequenced from the same sample in a study of T cell changes during pregnancy in multiple sclerosis. The protocol was immunoSEQ multiplex PCR, while the TCRdb copy is restricted to in-frame clones and leaves out a portion. Of fewer than 85,000 clones listed, around 93% are singletons. Sequenced here: peripheral blood, sampled in the third trimester of pregnancy. The origin of the receptors is a female donor with multiple sclerosis, enrolled in a pregnancy study.

This rearrangement joins TRBV6-1 to TRBJ1-2, with D possibly being TRBD1 (6 bases). Germline loops: CDR1 MNHNS, CDR2 SASEGT. The CDR3 spans 11 residues. V lost 10 bases to trimming and J lost 5 bases, with 11 bases between them. CDR3 protein: CATYQGYGYTF. CDR3 sequence (DNA): TGTGCCACCTATCAGGGGTATGGCTACACCTTC.

The V and J genes are TRBV27 and TRBJ2-5; D call uncertain. The CDR3 sequence is 15 residues long. The germline CDR1 and CDR2 sequences are MNHEY and SMNVEV (reference sequence). The V end lost 6 bases, the J end lost 3 bases, and 17 bases lay between the germline ends. CDR3 DNA sequence: TGTGCCAGCAGGTCACGTTTAGTCCCTGAAGAGACCCAGTACTTC. This gives the protein CASRSRLVPEETQYF.

The chain links TRBV7-8 to TRBJ2-7; TRBD1 matches at 9 bases. The trim removed 5 bases at V and 2 bases at J, leaving 7 bases unmatched. The germline gives CDR1 SGHVS, CDR2 FQNEAQ. This CDR3 comprises 15 residues. CDR3 protein: CASSNSRDRAYEQYF. For the CDR3, the DNA is TGTGCCAGCAGCAATTCCCGGGACAGGGCCTACGAGCAGTACTTC.

The V gene is TRBV7-3, the J gene TRBJ2-5, with 9 bases aligning to TRBD2. Per germline, CDR1 SGHTA and CDR2 FQGTGA. Unmatched junction bases numbered 3, after V lost 5 bases and J lost 5 bases. The CDR3 extends over 13 amino acids. Written as DNA, the CDR3 is TGTGCCAGCAGCCCCGGACTAGCGGAGACCCAGTACTTC. Protein sequence: CASSPGLAETQYF.

The chain joins TRBV30 to TRBJ1-2, with unresolved D. This CDR3 contains 13 residues. V shed 1 base and J shed 5 bases, with 11 bases lying between them. CDR1 and CDR2 from the germline V gene are GTSNPN and SVGIG (reference sequence). The CDR3 sequence: CAWSARSGYGYTF. The CDR3, as DNA: TGTGCCTGGAGTGCGAGGAGTGGTTATGGCTACACCTTC.

The chain links TRBV11-2 to TRBJ1-1; D not resolved. The germline V and J ends were trimmed by 6 bases and 5 bases, with 13 bases remaining between them. This CDR3 comprises 13 residues. CDR1 SGHAT and CDR2 FQNNGV come from the germline V gene. The CDR3 is CASRKTSVTEAFF. The CDR3 nucleotides are TGTGCCAGCAGGAAAACGAGTGTAACTGAAGCTTTCTTT.

The table lists this clone with a count of one. This chain connects TRBV19 to TRBJ1-2; TRBD1 agrees at 9 bases. The ends lost 5 bases at V and 2 bases at J; junction bases unmatched: 9. CDR1 is LNHDA and CDR2 is SQIVND in the germline V gene (reference sequence). The CDR3 has 16 residues. The CDR3 bases are TGTGCCAGTAGTGCGAGGACAGGGGACCTAAACTATGGCTACACCTTC. Protein: CASSARTGDLNYGYTF.

The rearrangement uses TRBV6-5 and TRBJ2-5, with TRBD2 matching 9 bases. The CDR3 sequence is 15 residues long. Germline CDR1 reads MNHEY; CDR2 reads SVGAGI. The V gene end was trimmed by 3 bases and the J gene end by 5 bases; junction bases not matched to a gene: 7. CDR3 in amino acids: CASSYLAGLRETQYF. The CDR3 bases are TGTGCCAGCAGTTATCTAGCGGGGTTAAGGGAGACCCAGTACTTC.

The rearrangement joins TRBV7-3 to TRBJ2-3, with 8 bases that match TRBD1. The CDR3 consists of 14 residues. The V segment lost 5 bases and the J segment 3 bases; nucleotides outside the gene matches: 4. Germline CDR1 is SGHTA and CDR2 is FQGTGA. CDR3 sequence reads: CASSRTGTTDTQYF. The CDR3 bases are TGTGCCAGCAGCCGGACAGGGACGACAGATACGCAGTATTTT.

The chain recombines TRBV19 with TRBJ1-2, with D possibly matching TRBD1 (6 bases). V was clipped by 3 bases and J by 5 bases, with 19 bases between them. Germline V CDR1 and CDR2: LNHDA, SQIVND (reference sequence). The CDR3 spans 16 residues. CDR3 sequence (DNA): TGTGCCAGTAGTATTGCCTCCTTAGGGACACGTTATGGCTACACCTTC. It encodes CASSIASLGTRYGYTF.

The rearrangement uses TRBV5-1 and TRBJ1-2; D is uncertain. Germline CDR1 reads SGHRS; CDR2 reads YFSETQ. Trimming stripped 1 base from V and 1 base from J, with 14 bases between. The CDR3 sequence is 16 residues long. The CDR3 spells CASSLRPSGNNYGYTF. In DNA form, the CDR3 reads TGCGCCAGCAGCTTGAGGCCGTCAGGTAATAACTATGGCTACACCTTC. Filled out from reference TRBV5-1 and TRBJ1-2, the complete variable domain reads KAGVTQTPRYLIKTRGQQVTLSCSPISGHRSVSWYQQTPGQGLQFLFEYFSETQRNKGNFPGRFSGRQFSNSRSEMNVSTLELGDSALYLCASSLRPSGNNYGYTFGSGTRLTVV.

The chain couples TRBV10-3 to TRBJ2-4; D is unresolved. CDR3 length: 14 amino acids. V was clipped by 3 bases and J by 0 bases, with 6 bases between them. Germline CDR1 is ENHRY and CDR2 is SYGVKD. This CDR3 is CAISDLLAKNIQYF. The CDR3, as DNA: TGTGCCATCAGTGACCTACTAGCCAAAAACATTCAGTACTTC.

CDR3 protein: CASRLAGAETQYF. The CDR3 DNA is TGTGCCAGCAGACTAGCGGGCGCGGAGACCCAGTACTTC. This chain uses TRBV14 with TRBJ2-5; 9 bases map to TRBD2. V was pared by 6 bases and J by 5 bases, with 4 bases of the junction left unmatched. Germline V gene data show CDR1 as SGHDN and CDR2 as FVKESK. The CDR3 contains 13 residues.

The chain has TRBV6-4 and TRBJ1-4; TRBD1 matches 8 bases. Germline loops: CDR1 MRHNA, CDR2 SNTAGT. CDR3 length equals 14 residues. V lost 6 bases, J lost 8 bases, and 8 bases stayed unmatched. CDR3 in amino acids: CASSPGQGGEKLFF. The CDR3 coding sequence is TGTGCCAGCAGCCCCGGACAGGGTGGGGAAAAACTGTTTTTT.

The rearrangement links TRBV6-4 to TRBJ2-3; TRBD2 aligns across 13 bases. After removal of 2 bases from V and 4 bases from J, the junction contained 0 bases not matched to a gene. The CDR3 spans 15 residues. Germline CDR1 and CDR2: MRHNA and SNTAGT. The CDR3 DNA follows: TGTGCCAGCAGTGACACTAGCGGGGGGGCAGATACGCAGTATTTT. Translation gives CASSDTSGGADTQYF.

The V and J genes are TRBV19 and TRBJ1-4; unclear D gene. V was clipped by 5 bases and J by 3 bases, with 10 bases between them. This CDR3 is 14 amino acids long. Germline-derived CDR1 and CDR2 are LNHDA and SQIVND (reference sequence). In DNA, the CDR3 is TGTGCCAGTAGTCCCCGTGAGCCTAATGAAAAACTGTTTTTT. It specifies CASSPREPNEKLFF.

The chain is built from TRBV4-1 and TRBJ1-1; D is uncertain. The CDR3 extends over 15 amino acids. The V and J ends lost 3 bases and 1 base respectively, with 12 bases between them. The germline V gene encodes CDR1 MGHRA and CDR2 YSYEKL. CDR3 sequence: CASSHAIQRNTEAFF. The CDR3 bases are TGCGCCAGCAGCCATGCGATACAGAGGAACACTGAAGCTTTCTTT.

V gene TRBV9 combines with J gene TRBJ2-5; tentatively, D is TRBD1 (5 bases). Germline assignment: CDR1 SGDLS and CDR2 YYNGEE. This CDR3 contains 15 residues. Between the trimmed V and J ends, which lost 3 bases and 7 bases, there was a span of 19 bases. The CDR3 here is CASSGKTTAQGTQYF. Here the CDR3 DNA reads TGTGCCAGCAGCGGAAAGACGACAGCCCAGGGGACCCAGTACTTC.

This clone came up once. CDR3 nucleotide sequence: TGTGCCAGCAGCCTCGGGGGGGCCCCCTTCCAAGAGACCCAGTACTTC. Its protein is CASSLGGAPFQETQYF. The chain carries TRBV11-1 and TRBJ2-5; the match to TRBD2 covers 8 bases. The CDR3 extends over 16 amino acids. CDR1 is SGHAT and CDR2 is FQDESV in the germline V gene (reference sequence). The V gene end was trimmed by 5 bases and the J gene end by 1 base; junction bases not matched to a gene: 9.

The chain joins TRBV7-8 to TRBJ1-1, with 8 bases that match TRBD1. The V and J ends lost 5 bases and 4 bases, in that order; junction bases with no gene match: 3. Germline V gene data show CDR1 as SGHVS and CDR2 as FQNEAQ. The CDR3 is made up of 13 amino acids. CDR3 protein: CASSQTGGTEAFF. CDR3 coding DNA: TGTGCCAGCAGCCAAACAGGGGGCACTGAAGCTTTCTTT.